A single T cell receptor (beta chain) is shown here with its context. Judged by frequency, this clonotype is medium-sized (0.01 to 0.1%); no count was given. No cognate antigen has been identified for it. These data come from a study of T cell clusters in autoimmune cytopenias (dated by TCRdb to the late 2010s). At the level of the whole study: Per sample, TRB sequencing gave a median depth of approximately 52,000 reads and a median of about 2,500 distinct TRB clonotypes. Alongside healthy, CLL and autoimmune hepatitis controls, autoimmune cytopenia patients had their peripheral blood TRB and IGH repertoires sequenced at active disease and again during treatment follow-up. The study aimed to test whether autoimmune cytopenia patients carry a disease-specific immune repertoire signature usable as a blood-based biomarker. Broad study findings and their caveats: The T cell clusters were defined only in silico, and the functional role of the clusters still needed to be validated experimentally. Healthy donors showed around 3.1-fold more exclusive TRB clusters than active autoimmune hepatitis patients, consistent with an autoimmunity-wide signature. The TRB repertoire shifts, including less even repertoires in secondary cytopenia and CLL, mostly reflected lymphoma bias and not autoimmunity. A lack of physiological T cell clusters in primary autoimmune cytopenia patients was suggested by GLIPH, as 51 clusters were found to be exclusive to healthy donors versus 17 exclusive to patients. In the comparison of secondary cytopenia with CLL, no cluster-lack signature showed up, apparently because the dominant lymphoma-associated repertoire masked the signature.

Multiplex PCR with a touch-down protocol amplified TRB rearrangements, with the TRB-A and TRB-B primer pools combined in a single tube. Illumina adapters and sample indices were added to the amplicons through two consecutive PCR reactions performed with Phusion HS II polymerase. Amplicons were gel-purified with the NucleoSpin Gel and PCR Clean-up kit, then quantified by Qubit and quality-checked on an Agilent 2100 Bioanalyzer. Libraries were sequenced on an Illumina MiSeq using 600-cycle, single-indexed, paired-end runs. Under the source paper's analysis protocol: MiXCR version 2.1.12 with the default MiXCR reference library was used to align and assemble TRB reads. A clone was defined by each unique CDR3 nucleotide sequence, and analysis was restricted to productive sequences with at least two reads. Alpha-parameterized diversity profiles (alpha 0 to 5), including the Shannon (alpha 1) and Simpson (alpha 2) indices, were computed with an R script to assess repertoire diversity. The tcR package was used to compute combinatorial TRB VJ usage, which was then compared between cohorts by principal component analysis with ade4. GLIPH clustering of TCRbeta CDR3s was carried out on cohort pairs matched by age and read depth, and cluster frequencies were compared by Wilcoxon test. TCRdb reprocessed the sequencing reads and holds a single record per CDR3 protein sequence, with no DNA. The authors' filters were not applied to this entry. The table kept for this sample lists 6,500 to 10,000 distinct CDR3 sequences. The ten largest make up around 6% of the sample.

For each sample, TRB amplification used roughly 270 ng of peripheral blood genomic DNA, equal to roughly 38,000 genome equivalents. Spanning cysteine to phenylalanine, the CDR3 consists of 17 amino acids. This entry has no DNA. Sequences GTSNPN (CDR1) and SVGIG (CDR2) are obtained from the germline V gene (reference sequence). The chain is made from TRBV30 and TRBJ1-2. Sequencing was done on a sample of peripheral blood. This clonotype was sampled from a human donor with an autoimmune cytopenia or autoimmune hepatitis (not recorded which). The CDR3: CAWSVIRSDRLDYGYTF.